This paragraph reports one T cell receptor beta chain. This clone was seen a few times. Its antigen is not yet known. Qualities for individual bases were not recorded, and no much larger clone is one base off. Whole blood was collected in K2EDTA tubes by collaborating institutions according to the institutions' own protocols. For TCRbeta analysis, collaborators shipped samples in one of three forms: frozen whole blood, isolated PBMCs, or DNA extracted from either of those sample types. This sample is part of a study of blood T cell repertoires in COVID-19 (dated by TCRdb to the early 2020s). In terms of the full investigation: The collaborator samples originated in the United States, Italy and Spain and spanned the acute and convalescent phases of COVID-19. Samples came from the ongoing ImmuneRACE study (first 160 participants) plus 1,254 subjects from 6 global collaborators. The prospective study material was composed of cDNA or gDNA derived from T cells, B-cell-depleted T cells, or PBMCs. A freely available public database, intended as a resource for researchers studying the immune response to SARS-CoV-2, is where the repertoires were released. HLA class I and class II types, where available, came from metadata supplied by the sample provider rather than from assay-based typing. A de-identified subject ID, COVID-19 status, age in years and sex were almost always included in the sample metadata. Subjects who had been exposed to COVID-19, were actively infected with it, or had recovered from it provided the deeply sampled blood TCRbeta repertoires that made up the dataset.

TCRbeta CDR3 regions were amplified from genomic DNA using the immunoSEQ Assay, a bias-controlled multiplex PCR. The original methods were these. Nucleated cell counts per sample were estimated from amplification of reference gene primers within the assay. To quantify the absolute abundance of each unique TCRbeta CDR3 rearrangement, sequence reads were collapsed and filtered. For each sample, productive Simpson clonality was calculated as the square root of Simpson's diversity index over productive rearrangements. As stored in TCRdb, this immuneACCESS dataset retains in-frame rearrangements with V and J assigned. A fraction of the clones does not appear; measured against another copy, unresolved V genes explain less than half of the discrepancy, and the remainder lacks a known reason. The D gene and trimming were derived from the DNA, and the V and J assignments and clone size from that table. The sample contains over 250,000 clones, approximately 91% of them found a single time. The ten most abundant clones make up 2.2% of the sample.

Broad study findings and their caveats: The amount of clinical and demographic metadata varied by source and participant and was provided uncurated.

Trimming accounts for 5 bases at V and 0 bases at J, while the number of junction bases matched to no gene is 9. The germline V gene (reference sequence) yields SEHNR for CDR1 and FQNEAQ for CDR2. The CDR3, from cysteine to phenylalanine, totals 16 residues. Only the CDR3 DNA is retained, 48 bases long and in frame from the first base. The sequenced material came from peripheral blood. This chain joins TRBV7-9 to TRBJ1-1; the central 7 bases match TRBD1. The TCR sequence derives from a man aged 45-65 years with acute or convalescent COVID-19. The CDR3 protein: CASSEIPQGVNTEAFF. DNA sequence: TGTGCCAGCAGCGAAATCCCGCAGGGGGTGAACACTGAAGCTTTCTTT. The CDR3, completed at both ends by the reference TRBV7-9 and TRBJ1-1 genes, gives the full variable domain DTGVSQNPRHKITKRGQNVTFRCDPISEHNRLYWYRQTLGQGPEFLTYFQNEAQLEKSRLLSDRFSAERPKGSFSTLEIQRTEQGDSAMYLCASSEIPQGVNTEAFFGQGTRLTVV.